What follows are 29 T cell receptor beta chains derived from one specimen sequenced in a study of blood T cell repertoires in COVID-19. Sequenced by immunoSEQ multiplex PCR; TCRdb stores in-frame clones only, minus some. The table shows about 59,000 clones, with about four fifths occurring only once. What was sequenced was peripheral blood. Receptors originate from an elderly woman with active or convalescent COVID-19.

V gene TRBV10-3 combines with J gene TRBJ2-3; 9 bases fit TRBD2. Germline V gives CDR1 ENHRY, CDR2 SYGVKD. J was trimmed by 4 bases and V by 8 bases; bases with no gene match: 13. There are 16 residues in the CDR3. The CDR3 sequence is CAISLGGAGGADTQYF. CDR3 nucleotides: TGTGCCATCTCGTTGGGGGGAGCGGGGGGTGCAGATACGCAGTATTTT.

Only a few counts were recorded for this clone. The gene calls are TRBV15 and TRBJ2-5, with D perhaps matching TRBD1 (5 bases). CDR3 size: 15 residues. Trimming pared 2 bases from V and 3 bases from J, leaving 13 bases between. CDR1 and CDR2 from the germline V gene are LNHNV and YYDKDF (reference sequence). DNA of the CDR3: TGTGCCACCAGCAGAAACCCACAGGTGGAAGAGACCCAGTACTTC. This gives the protein CATSRNPQVEETQYF.

The rearrangement joins TRBV9 to TRBJ2-2, with 8 bases identical to TRBD1. CDR1 and CDR2 (germline): SGDLS, YYNGEE. This CDR3 region has 16 residues. V gave up 1 base and J gave up 5 bases; unmatched junction bases: 7. The CDR3 region is CASSVYQGTGTGELFF. The CDR3 DNA reads TGTGCCAGCAGCGTATATCAGGGGACAGGAACCGGGGAGCTGTTTTTT.

The chain employs TRBV5-1 and TRBJ2-5, with D tentatively TRBD1 (6 bases). The germline V gene has CDR1 SGHRS and CDR2 YFSETQ. V was shortened by 5 bases and J by 2 bases, with 13 bases between the two germline ends. The CDR3 extends over 14 amino acids. CDR3 protein: CASSPIGQQETQYF. The CDR3 DNA reads TGCGCCAGCAGTCCAATTGGACAGCAAGAGACCCAGTACTTC.

The V and J genes are TRBV11-3 and TRBJ2-7; 7 bases align to TRBD1. The ends lost 1 base at V and 2 bases at J; junction bases unmatched: 2. This CDR3 contains 14 residues. The germline gives CDR1 SGHNT, CDR2 YENEEA. In DNA, the CDR3 is TGTGCCAGCAGCTTAGCAGGGGGAACCTACGAGCAGTACTTC. It is translated as CASSLAGGTYEQYF.

The V call is TRBV25-1, the J call TRBJ1-3; possible D gene TRBD1, 6 bases. The CDR3 totals 16 residues. Germline loops: CDR1 MGHDK, CDR2 SYGVNS. Trimming took 4 bases from V and 0 from J, leaving 13 bases between them. The CDR3, as DNA: TGTGCCAGCAGTGTCCACAGGGTTCTCTCTGGAAACACCATATATTTT. It codes for CASSVHRVLSGNTIYF.

The chain links TRBV18 to TRBJ2-7, with D uncertain. The V end lost 3 bases, the J end lost 1 base, and 7 bases lay between the germline ends. The CDR3 is made up of 13 amino acids. The germline V gene encodes CDR1 KGHSH and CDR2 LQKENI. CDR3 bases: TGTGCCAGCTCACCGGCCAGATCCTACGAGCAGTACTTC. It translates to CASSPARSYEQYF.

This rearrangement joins TRBV28 to TRBJ1-1, with TRBD1 matching 8 bases. Germline V gene data show CDR1 as MDHEN and CDR2 as SYDVKM. The ends lost 5 bases at V and 6 bases at J; junction bases unmatched: 11. The CDR3 is 15 residues long. This chain's CDR3 is CASSRRQGLKAEAFF. In DNA, the CDR3 is TGTGCCAGCAGTAGGCGACAGGGGCTTAAAGCTGAAGCTTTCTTT.

The gene calls are TRBV29-1 and TRBJ1-2; 8 positions match TRBD1. Germline values: CDR1 SQVTM, CDR2 ANQGSEA. J was trimmed by 4 bases and V by 6 bases; bases with no gene match: 7. This CDR3 has 13 residues. Here the CDR3 DNA reads TGCAGCGTCGCGGACAGGGAAGGCTATGGCTACACCTTC. It yields the protein CSVADREGYGYTF. Full variable domain (outside the CDR3, taken from reference TRBV29-1 and TRBJ1-2): SAVISQKPSRDICQRGTSLTIQCQVDSQVTMMFWYRQQPGQSLTLIATANQGSEATYESGFVIDKFPISRPNLTFSTLTVSNMSPEDSSIYLCSVADREGYGYTFGSGTRLTVV.

The chain has TRBV2 and TRBJ2-5; 7 bases line up with TRBD2. There are 15 residues in the CDR3. The V segment lost 3 bases and the J segment 5 bases; nucleotides outside the gene matches: 9. The germline CDR1 and CDR2 sequences are SNHLY and FYNNEI. The CDR3 nucleotides are TGTGCCAGCAGTGATTTCCGGGGGGACGGGGAGACCCAGTACTTC. This encodes CASSDFRGDGETQYF.

This clone has only a few counts. CDR3 sequence reads: CASSLAGRWNTGELFF. As DNA, the CDR3 is TGTGCCAGCAGTTTAGCGGGGAGGTGGAACACCGGGGAGCTGTTTTTT. The V gene is TRBV27, the J gene TRBJ2-2; D is possibly TRBD2 (6 bases). Germline CDR1 reads MNHEY; CDR2 reads SMNVEV (reference sequence). CDR3 size: 16 residues. With 2 bases removed from V and 1 base from J, the gap between germline ends came to 11 bases.

V usage is TRBV6-2 or TRBV6-3 and J usage is TRBJ1-1; 7 nucleotides line up with TRBD1. The CDR3 runs 14 residues. The V and J ends lost 4 bases and 1 base, in that order; junction bases with no gene match: 3. Germline CDR1 MNHEY, CDR2 SVGEGT. The CDR3 DNA reads TGTGCCAGCAGTTCAGACAGGGAGAACACTGAAGCTTTCTTT. This sequence encodes CASSSDRENTEAFF.

V gene TRBV24-1 combines with J gene TRBJ2-1; 7 nucleotides align to TRBD2. V shed 5 bases, J shed 1 base, and the junction held 1 base outside the gene matches. This CDR3 spans 14 amino acids. Looked up from germline, CDR1 is KGHDR and CDR2 is SFDVKD. For the CDR3, the DNA is TGTGCCACCAGTGGGGAGGGTTCCTACAATGAGCAGTTCTTC. Translation: CATSGEGSYNEQFF.

This clone was detected many times. This chain connects TRBV11-2 to TRBJ2-5; 9 positions match TRBD2. The CDR3 covers 16 residues. V trimming: 7 bases; J trimming: 5 bases; junction bases outside the gene matches: 14. Germline lookup yields CDR1 SGHAT and CDR2 FQNNGV. CDR3: CASNDFGGGGLETQYF. DNA of the CDR3: TGTGCCAGCAACGACTTTGGCGGGGGGGGATTGGAGACCCAGTACTTC.

The rearrangement uses TRBV10-3 and TRBJ2-1, with TRBD2 matching over 8 bases. CDR1 is ENHRY, CDR2 SYGVKD, per germline. CDR3 length: 15 amino acids. Unmatched junction bases numbered 3, after V lost 0 bases and J lost 5 bases. CDR3 bases: TGTGCCATCAGTGAGTCGAGGCGGGGGGACAATGAGCAGTTCTTC. Translation gives CAISESRRGDNEQFF.

This chain's CDR3 is CASSLAGTYQETQYF. Written as DNA, the CDR3 is TGTGCCAGCAGTTTAGCGGGAACGTACCAAGAGACCCAGTACTTC. The J gene is TRBJ2-5, the V gene TRBV6-2 or TRBV6-3; 8 bases fit TRBD2. This CDR3 is 15 amino acids long. The V and J ends lost 4 bases and 0 bases, in that order; junction bases with no gene match: 4. Per germline, CDR1 MNHEY and CDR2 SVGEGT.

This clone is judged large. The chain has TRBV28 and TRBJ2-7, with D perhaps matching TRBD1 (6 bases). The V gene's germline CDR1 is MDHEN and CDR2 SYDVKM. This CDR3 contains 14 residues. Trimming took off 2 bases at V and 3 bases at J, with 11 bases between the two ends. CDR3 loop: CASSLVGAYYEQYF. CDR3 nucleotide sequence: TGTGCCAGCAGTTTAGTGGGGGCATACTACGAGCAGTACTTC.

The V call is TRBV7-2, the J call TRBJ2-5; 8 bases align to TRBD2. Germline values: CDR1 SGHTA, CDR2 FQGNSA. The CDR3 sequence is 13 residues long. V shed 3 bases, J shed 5 bases, and the junction held 2 bases outside the gene matches. The CDR3 nucleotides are TGTGCCAGCAGCTTTAGCGGGGCCGAGACCCAGTACTTC. Translation: CASSFSGAETQYF.

This clone was counted a few times. The chain carries TRBV4-1 and TRBJ2-5; 10 bases line up with TRBD2. CDR1 is MGHRA, CDR2 YSYEKL, per germline. This CDR3 spans 17 amino acids. The trim removed 0 bases at V and 2 bases at J, leaving 6 bases unmatched. CDR3 residues: CASSQESSGGLQETQYF. CDR3 sequence (DNA): TGCGCCAGCAGCCAAGAATCTAGCGGGGGCCTTCAAGAGACCCAGTACTTC.

V gene TRBV28 combines with J gene TRBJ1-4; D not resolved. In germline, CDR1 is MDHEN, CDR2 SYDVKM. The CDR3 covers 13 residues. Trimming left V 3 bases short and J 8 bases short, with 10 bases between. In nucleotides, the CDR3 is TGTGCCAGCAGTTTGCCTTGGCGGGAAAAACTGTTTTTT. This codes for CASSLPWREKLFF.

This chain uses TRBV5-5 with TRBJ1-1, with TRBD1 matching over 12 bases. This CDR3 has 19 residues. Germline V lookup: CDR1 SGHKS, CDR2 YYEKEE (reference sequence). With 5 bases clipped from V and 6 bases from J, the junction kept 20 bases outside the gene matches. The CDR3 sequence: CASRTNPRDRGPRASEAFF. The CDR3 coding sequence is TGTGCCAGCAGAACTAACCCCCGGGACAGGGGGCCCCGGGCCTCTGAAGCTTTCTTT.

This clone was observed a handful of times. The V call is TRBV3-1 (or the pseudogene TRBV3-2), the J call TRBJ2-1; 9 bases are a match to TRBD2. This CDR3 comprises 15 residues. Germline lookup yields CDR1 LGHDT and CDR2 YNNKEL (reference sequence). After removal of 4 bases from V and 3 bases from J, the junction contained 4 bases not matched to a gene. The CDR3 DNA follows: TGTGCCAGCAGCCTTAGCGGGGGCTTCTACAATGAGCAGTTCTTC. Residues: CASSLSGGFYNEQFF.

V usage is TRBV25-1 and J usage is TRBJ2-7; 12 bases align to TRBD1. V was clipped by 4 bases and J by 2 bases; unmatched bases: 3. The CDR3 is 15 amino acids. CDR1 is MGHDK, CDR2 SYGVNS, per germline. CDR3 in DNA: TGTGCCAGCAGTGCTTGGGACAGGGGGCCCTACGAGCAGTACTTC. This encodes CASSAWDRGPYEQYF.

The V gene is TRBV18, the J gene TRBJ1-1, with D possibly TRBD1 on 5 matching bases. Germline CDR1 and CDR2: KGHSH and LQKENI. The CDR3 sequence is 14 residues long. Trimming left V 2 bases short and J 3 bases short, with 10 bases between. CDR3 residues: CASSPRTGDTEAFF. The CDR3 DNA is TGTGCCAGCTCACCAAGAACGGGGGACACTGAAGCTTTCTTT.

V usage is TRBV20-1 and J usage is TRBJ2-7; 8 bases fit TRBD2. J gave up 4 bases and V 7 bases, and 3 bases lay outside the gene matches. Germline V gene lookup returns CDR1 DFQATT and CDR2 SNEGSKA (reference sequence). CDR3 length: 11 amino acids. CDR3 amino acids: CSGSGDYEQYF. The CDR3 DNA reads as TGCAGTGGTAGCGGGGATTACGAGCAGTACTTC.

This clone was detected only a few times. The CDR3 sequence is CASSLAETGSGYTF. The CDR3 nucleotides are TGTGCCAGCAGCTTAGCGGAGACGGGTTCTGGCTACACCTTC. The chain carries TRBV7-2 and TRBJ1-2, with no clear D. In germline, CDR1 is SGHTA, CDR2 FQGNSA. Between the trimmed V and J ends, which lost 0 bases and 7 bases, there was a span of 12 bases. The CDR3 loop spans 14 amino acids. Full variable domain (rest looked up from reference TRBV7-2 and TRBJ1-2): GAGVSQSPSNKVTEKGKDVELRCDPISGHTALYWYRQSLGQGLEFLIYFQGNSAPDKSGLPSDRFSAERTGGSVSTLTIQRTQQEDSAVYLCASSLAETGSGYTFGSGTRLTVV.

The V call is TRBV14, the J call TRBJ2-7; 9 positions agree with TRBD1. V gave up 4 bases and J gave up 4 bases; unmatched junction bases: 8. CDR1 is SGHDN and CDR2 is FVKESK in the germline V gene. CDR3 length: 15 amino acids. For the CDR3, the DNA is TGTGCCAGCAGCCCAACAGGGGGCAGTTGGTACGAGCAGTACTTC. It yields the protein CASSPTGGSWYEQYF.

This clone came up a few times. The CDR3 DNA sequence: TGTGCCAGCAGTTTAGCCGGAGGGGTGACCCAGTACTTC. The encoded protein is CASSLAGGVTQYF. The rearrangement joins TRBV27 to TRBJ2-5; possibly TRBD2 for D (6 bases). CDR1 MNHEY and CDR2 SMNVEV come from the germline V gene (reference sequence). V was cut by 2 bases and J by 7 bases, with 11 bases left in between. The CDR3 consists of 13 residues.

The V call is TRBV6-1, the J call TRBJ1-3, with 8 positions matching TRBD1. With 6 bases clipped from V and 3 bases from J, the junction kept 13 bases outside the gene matches. The CDR3 length is 17 residues. From germline, CDR1 is MNHNS and CDR2 SASEGT. CDR3 coding DNA: TGTGCCAGCAGCGAAAGTTACAACAGGGGGAGTGGAAACACCATATATTTT. It yields the protein CASSESYNRGSGNTIYF.